This T cell receptor (beta chain) was identified during a study of CD8+CD57+ T cells in acquired aplastic anemia. Looking at the study overall: The sorted CD4+ and CD8+ cells yielded an average approximately 3.3 ug of DNA.

Concerning this clonotype: The antigen is undetermined.

Findings of the study overall: Found in both controls and patients were fewer than 35 CD8+ CDR3 sequences.

The template for TCR beta VDJ and CDR3 sequence profiling was genomic DNA. Each CDR3 protein is one row after TCRdb ran MiXCR on the reads. The sample yields around 170,000 distinct CDR3 sequences, less than 60% seen once. All sequencing subjects had displayed CD8+CD57+ cell expansion on flow cytometry. Material for sequencing was sorted CD4+, CD8+, or CD8+CD57+ T cells (not recorded which) from PBMCs. This receptor was taken from a human donor with aplastic anemia.

The CDR3 bases are TGTGCCAGCAGCTTCGACGACACTGAAGCTTTCTTT. It translates to CASSFDDTEAFF. V gene TRBV7-9 combines with J gene TRBJ1-1, with D uncertain. The CDR3 length is 12 residues. CDR1 is SEHNR, CDR2 FQNEAQ, per germline (reference sequence). The germline V and J ends were trimmed by 3 bases and 3 bases, with 5 bases remaining between them. The variable domain in full, completed from reference TRBV7-9 and TRBJ1-1, reads DTGVSQNPRHKITKRGQNVTFRCDPISEHNRLYWYRQTLGQGPEFLTYFQNEAQLEKSRLLSDRFSAERPKGSFSTLEIQRTEQGDSAMYLCASSFDDTEAFFGQGTRLTVV.